This entry lists 2 T cell receptor beta chains sequenced from one sample in a study of T cells after yellow fever vaccination. In TCRdb, the 5' RACE reads were re-called with MiXCR into one record per CDR3 protein. The sample has a few hundred thousand distinct CDR3 sequences; roughly 4.3% are singletons. The sample was PBMCs, taken 5 days after the yellow fever booster vaccination. The source of these receptors is a man aged 18 to 30 who received the YFV17D yellow fever vaccine.

The V call is TRBV20-1, the J call TRBJ2-5; a weak D match, TRBD2 (7 bases). The CDR3 runs 14 residues. V shed 7 bases and J shed 5 bases, with 20 bases lying between them. Per the germline V gene, CDR1 is DFQATT and CDR2 is SNEGSKA (reference sequence). CDR3 nucleotide sequence: TGCAGTGTCCTCTTAGGGGGGGCAGGGGAGACCCAGTACTTC. This translates into CSVLLGGAGETQYF.

The J gene is TRBJ1-2, the V gene TRBV3-1; D ambiguous. CDR3 size: 13 residues. Germline V gene data show CDR1 as LGHDT and CDR2 as YNNKEL (reference sequence). Between the trimmed V and J ends, which lost 2 bases and 4 bases, there was a span of 8 bases. CDR3 loop: CASSQYESYGYTF. CDR3 nucleotide sequence: TGTGCCAGCAGCCAATATGAGTCCTATGGCTACACCTTC.